The rows below give T cell receptor beta chains drawn from one sample of a study of CD8 T cells in ankylosing spondylitis. TCRdb reanalysed the 5' RACE reads using MiXCR and keeps one entry per CDR3 protein. Among 250,000 to 350,000 distinct CDR3 sequences, 15% to 25% were seen once, and the ten largest hold less than 9.5%. The sample taken for sequencing was blood, either unsorted or a sorted T cell fraction (not recorded which). These receptors were taken from a male donor with ankylosing spondylitis or in good health (not recorded which). CDR3s include the opening cysteine and the closing phenylalanine or tryptophan. A D gene is named only where the DNA matches it firmly. A clone size is listed for some rows: how often the clone was seen (once, few, many), or a class if it is expanded.

d_gene: -
abundance: -
v_gene: TRBV4-2
j_gene: TRBJ2-5
CDR3aa: CASSQASPQETQYF
CDR3nt: TGTGCCAGCAGCCAAGCCAGCCCCCAAGAGACCCAGTACTTC

d_gene: TRBD1
abundance: -
v_gene: TRBV5-1
j_gene: TRBJ1-5
CDR3aa: CASSVGTGNQPQHF
CDR3nt: TGCGCCAGCAGCGTTGGGACAGGCAATCAGCCCCAGCATTTT

d_gene: -
abundance: few
v_gene: TRBV28
j_gene: TRBJ2-1
CDR3aa: CASSLSGNNEQFF
CDR3nt: TGTGCCAGCAGTTTATCCGGAAACAATGAGCAGTTCTTC

d_gene: -
abundance: -
v_gene: TRBV7-8
j_gene: TRBJ2-2
CDR3aa: CASSLVRGNPGELFF
CDR3nt: TGTGCCAGCAGCTTAGTTAGGGGGAATCCCGGGGAGCTGTTTTTT

d_gene: -
abundance: many
v_gene: TRBV12-3/TRBV12-4
j_gene: TRBJ1-2
CDR3aa: CASSLVADYGYTF
CDR3nt: TGTGCCAGCAGTTTGGTGGCGGACTATGGCTACACCTTC

d_gene: TRBD1
abundance: many
v_gene: TRBV5-1
j_gene: TRBJ1-5
CDR3aa: CASSLQGAPNQPQHF
CDR3nt: TGCGCCAGCAGCTTGCAGGGGGCCCCGAATCAGCCCCAGCATTTT

d_gene: -
abundance: once
v_gene: TRBV11-2
j_gene: TRBJ1-1
CDR3aa: CASSLGTRTAGTEAFF
CDR3nt: TGTGCCAGCAGCCTAGGGACTAGGACGGCGGGCACTGAAGCTTTCTTT

d_gene: -
abundance: -
v_gene: TRBV3-1
j_gene: TRBJ1-2
CDR3aa: CASSRLSYGYTF
CDR3nt: TGTGCCAGCAGCCGCCTTAGTTATGGCTACACCTTC

d_gene: TRBD1
abundance: -
v_gene: TRBV5-1
j_gene: TRBJ1-2
CDR3aa: CASREGQTNYGYTF
CDR3nt: TGCGCCAGCAGGGAGGGACAGACTAACTATGGCTACACCTTC

d_gene: -
abundance: many
v_gene: TRBV6-1
j_gene: TRBJ2-3
CDR3aa: CASSEEYRTDTQYF
CDR3nt: TGTGCCAGCAGTGAAGAGTACCGCACAGATACGCAGTATTTT

d_gene: TRBD1
abundance: -
v_gene: TRBV6-4
j_gene: TRBJ2-3
CDR3aa: CASSDKGAADTQYF
CDR3nt: TGTGCCAGCAGTGATAAGGGGGCGGCAGATACGCAGTATTTT